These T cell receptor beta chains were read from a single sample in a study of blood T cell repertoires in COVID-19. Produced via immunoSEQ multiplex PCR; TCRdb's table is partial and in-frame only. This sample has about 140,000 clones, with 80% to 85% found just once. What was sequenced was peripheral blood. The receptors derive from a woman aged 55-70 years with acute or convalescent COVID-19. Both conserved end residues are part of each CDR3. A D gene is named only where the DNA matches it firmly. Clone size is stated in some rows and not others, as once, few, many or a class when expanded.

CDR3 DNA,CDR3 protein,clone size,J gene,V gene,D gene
TGCGCCAGCAGCTTGGCGGGAATGCGGGAAACTGGCAATGAGCAGTTCTTC,CASSLAGMRETGNEQFF,once,TRBJ2-1,TRBV5-1,NA
TGTGCCAGCAGCCCACCCGGGGAGGGGGAAGCTTTCTTT,CASSPPGEGEAFF,NA,TRBJ1-1,TRBV9,NA
TGTGCCATAAAGGAGGTTGGGTCCTACGAGCAGTACTTC,CAIKEVGSYEQYF,NA,TRBJ2-7,TRBV10-3,NA
TGCGCCAGCAGCACCGTAGCGGGAGCCTTCTACAATGAGCAGTTCTTC,CASSTVAGAFYNEQFF,once,TRBJ2-1,TRBV5-1,TRBD2
TGTGCCAGCAGCCAAGAGCAGGGTTGGGATGAGCAGTTCTTC,CASSQEQGWDEQFF,NA,TRBJ2-1,TRBV3-1/TRBV3-2,NA
TGTGCCTGGAGCGAGGGACTCCCGAATCAGCCCCAGCATTTT,CAWSEGLPNQPQHF,many,TRBJ1-5,TRBV30,NA
TGTGCCAGCAGTTCCCTGGGACAGGGGCGCTGGACTGAAGCTTTCTTT,CASSSLGQGRWTEAFF,NA,TRBJ1-1,TRBV27,TRBD1
TGTGCCAGCAGCTTATCCAGCTCTGGAAACACCATATATTTT,CASSLSSSGNTIYF,many,TRBJ1-3,TRBV7-3,NA
TGTGCCAGCAGCCGCGGGCCGCGCGGGGAGCTGTTTTTT,CASSRGPRGELFF,once,TRBJ2-2,TRBV11-2,NA
TGCGCCAGCACCCTCCAGGGGCCCTCTGGGGCCAACGTCCTGACTTTC,CASTLQGPSGANVLTF,NA,TRBJ2-6,TRBV4-1,NA
TGTGCCAGCAGCTTAATTGCGGGTCGATCACATGAGCAGTTCTTC,CASSLIAGRSHEQFF,NA,TRBJ2-1,TRBV7-6,NA
TGTGCCAGCCGCAGGCTTACTAGCGGGATTGGTGGGTACGAGCAGTACTTC,CASRRLTSGIGGYEQYF,few,TRBJ2-7,TRBV2,TRBD2
TGTGCCAGCAGTCTACTTAACTATGGCTACACCTTC,CASSLLNYGYTF,NA,TRBJ1-2,TRBV27,NA
TGTGCCAGCAGCAAAGGTGGCAGCCTCAAGGGGAGGGCGCACACTGAAGCTTTCTTT,CASSKGGSLKGRAHTEAFF,NA,TRBJ1-1,TRBV21-1,NA
TGTGCCAGCAGCTCTAGACAGGGGGCGGACACTGAAGCTTTCTTT,CASSSRQGADTEAFF,NA,TRBJ1-1,TRBV5-5,TRBD1
TGTGCCAGCAGCTTCACAATCCCCGGGGAGCCGATAAACTACGAGCAGTACTTC,CASSFTIPGEPINYEQYF,NA,TRBJ2-7,TRBV13,NA
TGTGCCACCGGACAGACCACAGACAACTATGGCTACACCTTC,CATGQTTDNYGYTF,NA,TRBJ1-2,TRBV6-5,NA
TGTGCCAGCAGTCCGACTAGCGGGATTTCCTACGAGCAGTACTTC,CASSPTSGISYEQYF,few,TRBJ2-7,TRBV6-5,TRBD2
TGTGCCAGCAGTCCCGCAGGGTCAGGAAACACCATATATTTT,CASSPAGSGNTIYF,NA,TRBJ1-3,TRBV6-6,NA
TGTGCCATCAGTGAGCCAGCGGGAGGAAATGAGCAGTTCTTC,CAISEPAGGNEQFF,NA,TRBJ2-1,TRBV10-3,TRBD2
TGTGCCAGCAGCCCACAGGGGGACAATTCACCCCTCCACTTT,CASSPQGDNSPLHF,NA,TRBJ1-6,TRBV6-5,TRBD1
TGTGCCACCCAGGGGGCGTTTAAAGGCACTGAAGCTTTCTTT,CATQGAFKGTEAFF,NA,TRBJ1-1,TRBV19,TRBD1
TGTGCCAGCAGTTACAACTTACAGGGCCGGAACTATGGCTACACCTTC,CASSYNLQGRNYGYTF,NA,TRBJ1-2,TRBV6-5,NA
TGTGCCAGCAGCCCCCCGCGGGGAAGCTCTGGGGCCAACGTCCTGACTTTC,CASSPPRGSSGANVLTF,NA,TRBJ2-6,TRBV9,NA
TGTGCCAGCAGTTACTCGGGGAGCACCCTCCACTTT,CASSYSGSTLHF,NA,TRBJ1-6,TRBV6-2/TRBV6-3,NA
TGTGCCTGGATGACAGGGCACACTGAAGCTTTCTTT,CAWMTGHTEAFF,NA,TRBJ1-1,TRBV30,TRBD1
TGTGCCAGCAGCTTAGAGGCTGCGACTCTATCCGGGGGGGAGCAGTTCTTC,CASSLEAATLSGGEQFF,few,TRBJ2-1,TRBV7-8,TRBD2
TGCGCCAGCAGTCTTTTGGGGAGTTCAAACGAGCAGTACTTC,CASSLLGSSNEQYF,NA,TRBJ2-7,TRBV5-1,NA
TGTGCCAGCAGTTTATCGCCCGACAGGGCTTCGGAAAAACTGTTTTTT,CASSLSPDRASEKLFF,NA,TRBJ1-4,TRBV27,TRBD1
TGTGCCAGTTCCATACTACAGGGGGACCACTACTACAATGAGCAGTTCTTC,CASSILQGDHYYNEQFF,NA,TRBJ2-1,TRBV19,TRBD1
TGTGCCAGCAGCCTAGGCCCGGGCACAGATACGCAGTATTTT,CASSLGPGTDTQYF,NA,TRBJ2-3,TRBV7-9,NA
TGTGCCAGCAGCCATGGGAGGGGCTATGGCTACACCTTC,CASSHGRGYGYTF,NA,TRBJ1-2,TRBV3-1/TRBV3-2,NA
TGTGCCAGCAGCCAAGGGGGGACTAGCGGGGTCACCGGGGAGCTGTTTTTT,CASSQGGTSGVTGELFF,NA,TRBJ2-2,TRBV4-2,TRBD2
TGCAGCGTTGAAAGGCTAGCGGGAATCCGAGGGACCCAGTACTTC,CSVERLAGIRGTQYF,NA,TRBJ2-5,TRBV29-1,TRBD2
TGTGCCAGCAGCCCCAATAGCGGGACCCTCTCCTACGAGCAGTACTTC,CASSPNSGTLSYEQYF,NA,TRBJ2-7,TRBV11-3,TRBD2
TGTGCCACCAGCAGAGATGACAGGGGGACTCCCTACGAGCAGTACTTC,CATSRDDRGTPYEQYF,once,TRBJ2-7,TRBV15,TRBD1
TGTGCCAGCAGCCAAGGGGAGACAGGTTCGGTTTTATTGGCTTTCTTT,CASSQGETGSVLLAFF,NA,TRBJ1-1,TRBV3-1/TRBV3-2,NA
TGTGCCAGCAGCTTAAGGGTCTGGGCTAGCGGCTCCTACAATGAGCAGTTCTTC,CASSLRVWASGSYNEQFF,NA,TRBJ2-1,TRBV7-6,TRBD2
TGTGCCATCAGTGTTAGCCCCGTGGCTAGGCGGGATGAGCAGTTCTTC,CAISVSPVARRDEQFF,NA,TRBJ2-1,TRBV10-3,NA
TGTGCCAGCAGTAGACAGGGGCGAGCGCGGAATGAGCAGTTCTTC,CASSRQGRARNEQFF,NA,TRBJ2-1,TRBV28,TRBD1
TGTGCCAGCAGCTTAGATCTGACAGGGGCGTCCACCGGGGAGCTGTTTTTT,CASSLDLTGASTGELFF,few,TRBJ2-2,TRBV11-3,TRBD1
TGTGCCAGCAGTTGGACAGGTGGCGGGGAGCTGTTTTTT,CASSWTGGGELFF,NA,TRBJ2-2,TRBV12-3/TRBV12-4,TRBD1
TGTGCCAGCAGCCAGACAGGGATACGGGGAGAAAAACTGTTTTTT,CASSQTGIRGEKLFF,NA,TRBJ1-4,TRBV6-5,TRBD1
TGCGCCAGCAGCTTGGCCTCTGAAGCTTTCTTT,CASSLASEAFF,NA,TRBJ1-1,TRBV5-1,NA
TGTGCCAGCAGTTATGACAAAACTACCATATATTTT,CASSYDKTTIYF,NA,TRBJ1-3,TRBV6-5,NA
TGCGCCAGCAGCCAGGCGGTAGCTAACTATGGCTACACCTTC,CASSQAVANYGYTF,once,TRBJ1-2,TRBV4-1,NA
TGTGCCAGCAGTCCCACGTGGAGGATGGAGGGCAAAAACATTCAGTACTTC,CASSPTWRMEGKNIQYF,NA,TRBJ2-4,TRBV27,NA
TGTGCCTGGGGCGGACAATCCTACGAGCAGTACTTC,CAWGGQSYEQYF,NA,TRBJ2-7,TRBV30,NA
TGTGCCAGCAACCGGGGGGGGACAGCAAATGAAAAACTGTTTTTT,CASNRGGTANEKLFF,once,TRBJ1-4,TRBV9,TRBD1
TGTGCCAGCAGCTTGGCTGCGGAACCGGCCTACAATGAGCAGTTCTTC,CASSLAAEPAYNEQFF,few,TRBJ2-1,TRBV5-5,NA
TGCGCCAGCAGTCCCCCGGGACAGACAAGCTCCTACGAGCAGTACTTC,CASSPPGQTSSYEQYF,NA,TRBJ2-7,TRBV23-1,TRBD1
TGTGCCAGTAAGACAGGGTCGGAGGGGCTCTACGAGCAGTACTTC,CASKTGSEGLYEQYF,NA,TRBJ2-7,TRBV19,NA